This T cell receptor (beta chain) stems from a study of blood T cell repertoires in COVID-19. Germline V gives CDR1 LNHNV, CDR2 YYDKDF (reference sequence). This CDR3 region has 14 residues. The germline V and J ends were trimmed by 0 bases and 1 base, with 6 bases remaining between them. TCRdb's table, derived via immunoSEQ multiplex PCR, lists solely in-frame clones and lacks some. In the table there are under 200,000 clones, around nine tenths of which are singletons. This chain joins TRBV15 and TRBJ1-2, with D possibly matching TRBD1 (5 bases). The sample was peripheral blood. This clonotype originated in a man between 60 and 75 years old with active or convalescent COVID-19. The CDR3: CATSRDQGNYGYTF. As DNA, the CDR3 is TGTGCCACCAGCAGAGATCAGGGTAACTATGGCTACACCTTC.